A selection of T cell receptor beta chains follows, all from one sample in a study of blood T cell repertoires in COVID-19. Produced via immunoSEQ multiplex PCR; TCRdb's table is partial and in-frame only. The sample contains roughly 240,000 clones, approximately 85% of which appear only once. The source material was PBMCs or T cells enriched from blood (not recorded which). The receptors were gathered from a woman between 45 and 65 years old who had recovered from COVID-19. CDR3s include the opening cysteine and the closing phenylalanine or tryptophan. A D gene is named only where the DNA matches it firmly. Clone size is given for some rows only: seen once, a few or many times, or a class if the clone is expanded.

TRBD1,13,TRBV12-3/TRBV12-4,.,TRBJ1-6,CASEGARNSPLHF,TGTGCCAGCGAGGGGGCGCGTAATTCACCCCTCCACTTT
.,13,TRBV9,.,TRBJ2-7,CASSTGHPYEQYF,TGTGCCAGCAGCACCGGACACCCCTACGAGCAGTACTTC
.,19,TRBV3-1/TRBV3-2,once,TRBJ1-6,CASSTRDRGFSSYNSPLHF,TGTGCCAGCAGCACCCGGGATCGGGGTTTTAGCTCCTATAATTCACCCCTCCACTTT
TRBD1,14,TRBV5-1,once,TRBJ2-7,CASSYGQASYEQYF,TGCGCCAGCAGCTACGGACAGGCCTCCTACGAGCAGTACTTC
.,14,TRBV6-5,.,TRBJ2-1,CASSYGSPLGEQFF,TGTGCCAGCAGTTACGGTAGTCCTCTGGGCGAGCAGTTCTTC
TRBD2,16,TRBV28,.,TRBJ2-7,CASSLTGLAHSYEQYF,TGTGCCAGCAGCCTTACAGGACTAGCGCACTCCTACGAGCAGTACTTC
.,20,TRBV4-3,.,TRBJ2-1,CASSQAPAPPTAYSYNEQFF,TGCGCCAGCAGCCAAGCCCCCGCCCCCCCGACTGCCTACTCCTACAATGAGCAGTTCTTC
.,14,TRBV27,once,TRBJ2-1,CASTLDWRANEQFF,TGTGCCAGCACCTTAGATTGGCGGGCCAATGAGCAGTTCTTC
TRBD2,15,TRBV3-1/TRBV3-2,.,TRBJ2-3,CASSASGRASDTQYF,TGTGCCAGCAGCGCTAGCGGGAGGGCTTCAGATACGCAGTATTTT
TRBD1,15,TRBV20-1,.,TRBJ1-2,CSASGGTGGNSGYTF,TGCAGTGCTAGTGGCGGGACAGGGGGTAATAGTGGCTACACCTTC
.,15,TRBV10-2,.,TRBJ1-1,CASSATRTANTEAFF,TGCGCCAGCAGTGCAACGAGGACAGCGAACACTGAAGCTTTCTTT
TRBD2,14,TRBV28,.,TRBJ2-1,CASSPGGRAYEQFF,TGTGCCAGCAGTCCTGGCGGGAGGGCATATGAGCAGTTCTTC
.,13,TRBV6-5,.,TRBJ2-1,CASSFATDNEQFF,TGTGCCAGCAGTTTCGCGACAGACAATGAGCAGTTCTTC
TRBD1,16,TRBV3-1/TRBV3-2,.,TRBJ1-3,CASSQPRTGPGNTIYF,TGTGCCAGCAGCCAACCCCGGACAGGCCCTGGAAACACCATATATTTT
TRBD1,15,TRBV4-3,.,TRBJ1-2,CASSQDSWTGNGYTF,TGCGCCAGCAGCCAAGATTCTTGGACAGGGAATGGCTACACCTTC
.,12,TRBV29-1,.,TRBJ1-2,CSVATGYYGYTF,TGCAGCGTCGCGACAGGCTACTATGGCTACACCTTC
.,16,TRBV7-9,.,TRBJ2-5,CASSLGYLAGQETQYF,TGTGCCAGCAGCTTAGGGTACCTGGCGGGCCAAGAGACCCAGTACTTC
.,13,TRBV6-1,.,TRBJ2-5,CASSELGQETQYF,TGTGCCAGCAGTGAACTAGGACAGGAGACCCAGTACTTC
.,15,TRBV6-4,few,TRBJ1-6,CASSDSGHYNSPLHF,TGTGCCAGCAGTGACTCGGGACACTATAATTCACCCCTCCACTTT
.,16,TRBV4-3,.,TRBJ2-7,CASSQEETFRAYEQYF,TGCGCCAGCAGCCAAGAGGAGACGTTCAGGGCCTACGAGCAGTACTTC
.,14,TRBV28,.,TRBJ1-2,CASSLRPSDSGYTF,TGTGCCAGCAGTTTGCGCCCATCGGATAGCGGCTACACCTTC
.,16,TRBV30,once,TRBJ2-3,CAWSPGHSRSTDTQYF,TGTGCCTGGAGCCCGGGACACTCCCGTAGCACAGATACGCAGTATTTT
.,13,TRBV25-1,.,TRBJ1-1,CASSVTANTEAFF,TGTGCCAGCAGCGTGACAGCTAACACTGAAGCTTTCTTT
.,16,TRBV28,.,TRBJ1-5,CASRNGGGQANQPQHF,TGTGCCAGCAGAAACGGCGGGGGGCAGGCAAATCAGCCCCAGCATTTT
TRBD1,13,TRBV4-1,.,TRBJ2-7,CASSQGQTYEQYF,TGCGCCAGCAGCCAGGGACAGACCTACGAGCAGTACTTC
.,16,TRBV19,.,TRBJ1-2,CASSRRQANTPGGYTF,TGTGCCAGTAGCAGACGACAGGCAAATACTCCCGGTGGCTACACCTTC
TRBD2,15,TRBV11-2,.,TRBJ2-7,CASSFLRTSAYEQYF,TGTGCCAGCAGCTTTCTCAGGACTAGCGCCTACGAGCAGTACTTC
.,14,TRBV5-1,.,TRBJ2-5,CASSIPGLEETQYF,TGCGCCAGCAGCATTCCAGGGCTTGAGGAGACCCAGTACTTC
.,14,TRBV7-2,.,TRBJ2-7,CASRLQGSPYEQYF,TGTGCCAGCAGGTTGCAGGGTTCGCCCTACGAGCAGTACTTC
.,14,TRBV9,.,TRBJ2-7,CASSAAGIAYEQYF,TGTGCCAGCAGCGCGGCGGGGATCGCCTACGAGCAGTACTTC
TRBD1,15,TRBV18,.,TRBJ1-2,CASSHPGQGLLGYTF,TGTGCCAGCTCACATCCGGGACAGGGCCTTTTAGGCTACACCTTC
.,12,TRBV12-3/TRBV12-4,.,TRBJ1-3,CASLAFGNTIYF,TGTGCCAGCTTGGCTTTTGGAAACACCATATATTTT
TRBD1,12,TRBV3-1/TRBV3-2,.,TRBJ2-1,CASSQDRTGEFF,TGTGCCAGCAGCCAAGATAGGACAGGGGAGTTCTTC
TRBD2,14,TRBV27,.,TRBJ2-2,CASSWTSPTGELFF,TGTGCCAGCAGTTGGACTAGTCCCACCGGGGAGCTGTTTTTT
TRBD1,16,TRBV4-3,.,TRBJ2-3,CASSQVPGQGGGVQYF,TGCGCCAGCAGCCAAGTTCCGGGACAGGGCGGAGGTGTGCAGTATTTT
.,13,TRBV7-2,few,TRBJ1-2,CASSFVSTDGYTF,TGTGCCAGCAGCTTTGTTTCCACGGATGGCTACACCTTC
.,18,TRBV7-8,.,TRBJ2-1,CASSLIPGGAANNNEQFF,TGTGCCAGCAGCTTAATCCCTGGCGGGGCGGCAAATAACAATGAGCAGTTCTTC
.,13,TRBV18,.,TRBJ1-2,CASSPDTSYGYTF,TGTGCCAGCTCACCAGACACCTCCTATGGCTACACCTTC
TRBD1,18,TRBV9,few,TRBJ2-1,CASSVEGQGAASYNEQFF,TGTGCCAGCAGCGTAGAGGGACAGGGTGCAGCCTCCTACAATGAGCAGTTCTTC
.,14,TRBV11-2,.,TRBJ2-7,CASSLGGLTNEQYF,TGTGCCAGCAGCTTAGGGGGGCTGACCAACGAGCAGTACTTC
.,15,TRBV28,.,TRBJ2-1,CASSRRPGARNEQFF,TGTGCCAGCAGCCGAAGACCAGGGGCCAGGAATGAGCAGTTCTTC
.,19,TRBV5-6,.,TRBJ2-6,CASSLRFTGISYGANVLTF,TGTGCCAGCAGCTTGCGGTTTACGGGTATCTCGTATGGGGCCAACGTCCTGACTTTC
.,15,TRBV19,.,TRBJ1-2,CASSMYTGLGYGYTF,TGTGCCAGTAGTATGTATACAGGGCTTGGTTATGGCTACACCTTC
TRBD1,14,TRBV4-1,.,TRBJ1-2,CASSHRGTNYGYTF,TGCGCCAGCAGCCACAGGGGGACTAACTATGGCTACACCTTC
.,14,TRBV28,.,TRBJ1-2,CASTSRPGANGYTF,TGTGCCAGCACCTCCCGGCCAGGGGCAAATGGCTACACCTTC
.,12,TRBV5-4,.,TRBJ2-7,CASSSQGYEQYF,TGTGCCAGCAGCTCACAGGGCTACGAGCAGTACTTC